A single T cell receptor (beta chain) is shown here with its context. Its antigen is still unknown. The ends were cut back, 0 bases at V and 1 base at J, with 4 bases in the middle. CDR3 size: 13 residues. CDR1 SGDLS and CDR2 YYNGEE come from the germline V gene. This specimen comes from a study of blood T cells in healthy people across ages. A J-beta primer mix and a sample-barcoded 5' primer were used in a second PCR of roughly 7 to 12 cycles. Each of the cDNA molecules was tagged by a template-switch adaptor with 12 random nucleotides. TCRdb redid the calling of the 5' RACE reads with MiXCR, one entry per CDR3 protein. The table records 1.5 million to 2 million distinct CDR3 sequences, almost 35% of them present only once. PBMCs numbering at least 6.5 million were isolated per sample. Study-wide results and limits: Percentage of naive T cells showed a strong correlation with TCR beta diversity. In long-lived donors, naive CD4+ cell counts and diversity exceeded those of aged donors.

The chain carries TRBV9 and TRBJ2-5; D is uncertain. The clonotype comes from a woman aged 30 to 39 in good health. Material for sequencing was blood. CDR3 bases: TGTGCCAGCAGCGTAGCTACCCAAGAGACCCAGTACTTC. Translating gives CASSVATQETQYF.